Here is one T cell receptor (beta chain) with its context. Its antigen is still unknown. Base qualities are not provided; no much larger clone lies one nucleotide away. Reading the label with the study, this specimen's treatment or condition is: oral pan-JAK inhibitor, 5-10 mg twice daily. From alopecia areata patients, peripheral blood was collected along with lesional scalp punch biopsies. PBMCs were separated by density centrifugation and stained for CD3, CD4 and CD8, after which CD4+ and CD8+ T cells were sorted on a FACSAria. The sample is drawn from a study of CD8+ T cells in alopecia areata (dated by TCRdb to the late 2010s). Background for the entire study: The treated patients took part in an open-label pilot trial in which moderate-to-severe alopecia areata was treated with oral tofacitinib at 5 to 10 mg twice daily. Tofacitinib was given for 6 to 18 months, followed by 6 months of follow-up off drug to assess delayed response and recurrence. For the treated patients, the SALT score, which quantifies what percentage of scalp surface area is affected, served as the measure of disease severity. The study used high-throughput TCRbeta sequencing to examine T cell clonal expansion in alopecia areata, in both the C3H/HeJ mouse model and human patients. Human TCRbeta sequencing covered scalp tissue and sorted CD4+ and CD8+ peripheral blood T cells from patchy and totalis/universalis alopecia areata patients and healthy controls. Biopsies were taken from tofacitinib-treated patients at baseline and again at 4 and 24 weeks into treatment, and several of those patients also had a later scalp biopsy. Clonality in the scalp was compared among normal scalp (n=4), patchy alopecia areata scalp (n=8), and alopecia totalis/universalis scalp (n=8). RNA came from the PAXgene miRNA kit for fixed scalp, the miRNeasy kit for PBMCs, and the RNeasy kit for mouse skin. TCRbeta CDR3 regions were amplified by immunoSEQ multiplex PCR using 35 Vbeta forward and 13 Jbeta reverse primers.

The paper's findings and limits, for the study overall: Many expanded lesional clones were found to persist in scalp and blood during tofacitinib treatment, and relapse after treatment cessation may be partly explained by this persistence. Unlike mouse skin, which is dominated by gammadelta T cells, normal human skin has resident alphabeta T cells that are also sequenced, and this complicates analysis of the scalp TCR repertoire. The treated cohort was small, with a single nonresponder, so links between baseline CD8+ expansion and response need larger studies. Higher clonality and more expanded CD8+ clones were observed in lesional scalp than in normal scalp, particularly in alopecia totalis/universalis, a finding suggestive of antigenic drive. Tofacitinib significantly lowered scalp clonality and the number of expanded CD8+ clones among the top 100 scalp clones. Compared with mice, TCR sequences shared between patients were less clear, possibly partly because of HLA diversity across the patient population.

The CDR3, cysteine through phenylalanine, is 15 amino acids long. Solely the CDR3 DNA is kept, with 45 bases framed from the first base. The germline V end is reduced by 4 bases and the J end by 9 bases; junction bases left unmatched: 6. In the germline V gene, CDR1 corresponds to MGHRA and CDR2 to YSYEKL. Preparation of the library involved the immunoSEQ multiplex PCR assay. To provide template for TCR sequencing, every sample had RNA extracted and reverse transcribed into cDNA. First-strand cDNA was synthesized with SuperScript III using a 2:1 mix of oligo-dT and random hexamers. A synthetic immune receptor repertoire was used to gauge amplification bias, and whatever bias remained was removed computationally. The original pipeline was this. Raw reads were preprocessed for error removal, and CDR3 was defined according to IMGT conventions as running from the conserved cysteine to phenylalanine. Clonality was computed by normalizing Shannon entropy by log2 of the number of productive unique TCRs and subtracting the result from 1. Whether scalp clones were CD4 or CD8 was inferred by matching scalp TCRbeta sequences against CD4 and CD8 repertoires sorted from blood. In its TCRdb copy, this immuneACCESS table keeps in-frame sequences only and misses some clones. Where compared with another copy, unresolved V genes explain less than half of these, and the others have no known cause. From that table come the V and J calls and clone size; the DNA was used to work out D and trimming. The sample table shows a few hundred thousand clones, and 35% to 40% are seen once. Together, the top ten hold about 0.48% of the sample.

Material: CD4+ T cells sorted from blood, obtained at approximately week 30, from a patient treated with tofacitinib. The clonotype was recovered from a human donor with alopecia areata. The chain employs TRBV4-1 and TRBJ2-1; 13 bases in the middle match TRBD2. Read as DNA, the sequence is TGCGCCAGCAGCCCGGGACTAGCGGGGAGGGGTGAGCAGTTCTTC. Translated, it reads CASSPGLAGRGEQFF.